This TCR beta chain was sequenced in a study of shared T cell receptors in the human thymus. The assay was immunoSEQ multiplex PCR, and TCRdb's table has in-frame clones only and misses some. The top ten hold 0.0095% to 0.013% of the sample, which has about 660,000 clones, 88% seen once. The CDR3 covers 15 residues. Trimming at V came to 1 base and at J to 2 bases, leaving 5 bases not matched to a gene. The germline V gene encodes CDR1 SEHNR and CDR2 FQNEAQ (reference sequence). A further study also used this sample, focusing on human thymus T cells. As that report states: Finnish infants who were healthy and having corrective surgery for congenital heart defects made up the donors. Resections obtained during corrective heart surgery supplied the thymus tissue. Gene usage for V and J segments appeared biased in thymic and blood repertoires.

The receptor comes from a boy under two years old with a congenital heart defect. The chain is built from TRBV7-9 and TRBJ2-7; 7 bases align to TRBD2. Sequencing was done on a sample of thymocytes. As DNA, the CDR3 is TGTGCCAGCAGCTTAGGCCGGGACTACGCCTACGAGCAGTACTTC. Protein product: CASSLGRDYAYEQYF.